This T cell receptor (beta chain) emerged from a study of beta chain features in type 1 diabetes. General study results and limits: Fewer insertions but more deletions were seen at VDJ junctions in type 1 diabetes patients. TCRB CDR3 length was moderately but significantly reduced in all four CD4+ subsets of Type 1 diabetes patients.

Concerning this clone: What it recognizes is unknown.

Isolated RNA was reverse transcribed in full, so expressed TCRB transcripts were sequenced. Profiled with immunoSEQ multiplex PCR; TCRdb holds only in-frame clones, not every one. Of some 660,000 clones listed, more than 12% are singletons. The germline V gene has CDR1 GTSNPN and CDR2 SVGIG (reference sequence). The V end lost 5 bases, the J end lost 0 bases, and 17 bases lay between the germline ends. The CDR3 is 15 residues long. Source material: naive CD4+ T cells from blood. This receptor was taken from a man younger than 30 with type 1 diabetes. The rearrangement uses TRBV30 and TRBJ2-7, with D tentatively TRBD1 (6 bases). The CDR3 bases are TGTGCCTGGGGGTTGGGGGCTATCCCCTCCTACGAGCAGTACTTC. Translating gives CAWGLGAIPSYEQYF.